Each of the 13 T cell receptor beta chains below was sequenced from the same sample in a study of spatial heterogeneity in lung cancer. Time point reported: sample taken at primary tumor resection. Sequencing was performed on whole RNA extracted from tumor and nontumor lung tissue, or from frozen PBMC, and the material was left unsorted. TCRdb fed the 5' RACE reads into MiXCR, producing one record per CDR3 protein. The sample holds roughly 25,000 distinct CDR3 sequences, around 13% seen once. The specimen was PBMCs, collected at surgery. The receptor source for this set is a female donor with early-stage non-small cell lung cancer.

This clonotype was counted ten times or more. V and J are TRBV5-1 and TRBJ2-1, with D maybe TRBD2 (6 bases). This CDR3 is built from 17 residues. The germline V and J ends were trimmed by 5 bases and 4 bases, with 22 bases remaining between them. In germline, CDR1 is SGHRS, CDR2 YFSETQ. Here the CDR3 reads CASSPTLASKTYNEQFF. CDR3 coding DNA: TGCGCCAGCAGTCCCACCCTAGCGTCTAAAACTTACAATGAGCAGTTCTTC.

There are many counts of this clonotype. The chain employs TRBV7-9 and TRBJ1-1; D not resolved. The germline gives CDR1 SEHNR, CDR2 FQNEAQ (reference sequence). Trimming took 5 bases from V and 1 from J, leaving 11 bases between them. This CDR3 contains 14 residues. The CDR3, as DNA: TGTGCCAGCAGCCTAATTTACAGGAACACTGAAGCTTTCTTT. Its protein product is CASSLIYRNTEAFF.

This clonotype has a count of ten or more. This chain links TRBV28 with TRBJ2-4; D is uncertain. Between the trimmed V and J ends, which lost 8 bases and 1 base, there was a span of 12 bases. This CDR3 comprises 14 residues. The germline CDR1 and CDR2 sequences are MDHEN and SYDVKM. The CDR3 reads CASAELVAKNIQYF. The CDR3 DNA reads as TGTGCCAGCGCGGAGCTGGTGGCCAAAAACATTCAGTACTTC.

This clonotype showed up many times. The chain links TRBV4-3 to TRBJ2-3, with TRBD2 as a possible D gene (5 bases). Germline values: CDR1 LGHNA, CDR2 YSLEER. This CDR3 is built from 14 residues. Trimming removed 4 bases at V and 4 bases at J, with 12 bases between. CDR3 residues: CASSPLRGSDTQYF. The CDR3 coding sequence is TGCGCCAGCAGCCCCTTGCGAGGGTCAGATACGCAGTATTTT.

This clonotype was observed at least ten times. The V call is TRBV7-9, the J call TRBJ2-3; the D gene could be TRBD1 or TRBD2 (5 bases each). In germline, CDR1 is SEHNR, CDR2 FQNEAQ (reference sequence). The CDR3 sequence is 13 residues long. V lost 8 bases and J 4 bases, leaving 13 bases between the germline ends. CDR3 bases: TGTGCCAGCGCCAGAGGGGCAGCAGATACGCAGTATTTT. Amino acid sequence: CASARGAADTQYF.

This clonotype has ten or more counts. J is TRBJ1-6 and V is TRBV12-3 or TRBV12-4, with D perhaps matching TRBD1 (5 bases). CDR3 size: 16 residues. V was trimmed by 7 bases and J by 7 bases, leaving 20 bases between them. The CDR3, as DNA: TGTGCCAGCACCCTCGCGTGGGGGGGAGAAAATTCACCCCTCCACTTT. Amino acid sequence: CASTLAWGGENSPLHF.

This clonotype was seen ten or more times. This chain links TRBV5-5 with TRBJ2-3; D uncertain. Germline V gene lookup returns CDR1 SGHKS and CDR2 YYEKEE (reference sequence). Trimming shortened V by 5 bases and J by 2 bases, and 9 bases separated the two germline ends. CDR3 length: 13 residues. CDR3: CASSWTHTDTQYF. In DNA, the CDR3 is TGTGCCAGCAGTTGGACCCACACAGATACGCAGTATTTT.

J is TRBJ2-6 and V is TRBV24-1; TRBD2 is a possible D gene (6 bases). The germline V gene has CDR1 KGHDR and CDR2 SFDVKD. The CDR3 spans 15 residues. V lost 7 bases, J lost 2 bases, and 11 bases lay in between. The CDR3 loop is CATSLSGAGANVLTF. CDR3 nucleotides: TGTGCCACCAGCCTCTCGGGAGCTGGGGCCAACGTCCTGACTTTC.

The chain joins TRBV20-1 to TRBJ2-7; TRBD2 matches at 8 bases. J lost 3 bases, V lost 3 bases, and 10 bases had no gene match. The CDR3 is 15 residues long. Germline V gene lookup returns CDR1 DFQATT and CDR2 SNEGSKA (reference sequence). This CDR3 is CSASLLADTVYEQYF. The DNA of the CDR3 is TGCAGTGCTAGCCTACTAGCGGATACTGTCTACGAGCAGTACTTC.

This clonotype was seen a few times. The rearrangement links TRBV27 to TRBJ1-4; D ambiguous. V shed 4 bases and J shed 8 bases, with 11 bases lying between them. The CDR3 has 13 residues. Germline V gene data show CDR1 as MNHEY and CDR2 as SMNVEV (reference sequence). This chain's CDR3 is CASSWSTGEKLFF. The CDR3 nucleotides are TGTGCCAGCAGTTGGTCTACGGGAGAAAAACTGTTTTTT.

There are many counts of this clonotype. The V call is TRBV27, the J call TRBJ2-3; the D call may be TRBD1 or TRBD2 (5 bases each). CDR1 MNHEY and CDR2 SMNVEV come from the germline V gene (reference sequence). The CDR3 totals 15 residues. Trimming took 2 bases from V and 0 from J, leaving 9 bases between them. In DNA, the CDR3 is TGTGCCAGCAGTTTAGGGGGAGAAAGCACAGATACGCAGTATTTT. Its protein product is CASSLGGESTDTQYF.

This clonotype occurred many times. This sequence joins TRBV3-1 and TRBJ2-3; no definite D call. V gave up 5 bases and J gave up 2 bases, with 5 bases separating them. This CDR3 has 12 amino acids. Germline lookup yields CDR1 LGHDT and CDR2 YNNKEL (reference sequence). CDR3 in amino acids: CASSYNTDTQYF. The CDR3 bases are TGTGCCAGCAGCTATAACACAGATACGCAGTATTTT.

Only a few counts were recorded for this clonotype. This chain uses TRBV10-3 with TRBJ2-7; D might be TRBD2 (5 bases). The germline CDR1 and CDR2 sequences are ENHRY and SYGVKD. This CDR3 is 14 amino acids long. Trimming left V 8 bases short and J 0 bases short, with 14 bases between. Written as DNA, the CDR3 is TGTGCCATCGCCCCGGGGAACAACTCCTACGAGCAGTACGTC. This encodes CAIAPGNNSYEQYV.